This TCR beta chain was sequenced for a study of tumor-infiltrating lymphocytes in localized non-small cell lung cancer. Study as a whole: From each patient, both tumor and uninvolved lung, non-adjacent to tumor, were sampled.

Study-wide findings and caveats: Immunotypes IM1 and IM2 had similar TCR-derived T-cell fractions.

Libraries were prepared by immunoSEQ multiplex PCR; TCRdb keeps only in-frame clonotypes and omits some of them. This table has 7,000 or so clones, 60% to 80% appearing once. The V segment lost 5 bases and the J segment 3 bases; nucleotides outside the gene matches: 9. The CDR3 covers 15 residues. Germline V gives CDR1 SNHLY, CDR2 FYNNEI. A word on this clone: Its antigen is unidentified.

The chain recombines TRBV2 with TRBJ2-7, with 8 bases that match TRBD1. Source material: uninvolved lung tissue not adjacent to the tumor. The origin of this receptor is a human donor with non-small cell lung cancer. The CDR3 DNA is TGTGCCAGCAGTCTTTCCGGGACAGGAATCTACGAGCAGTACTTC. Protein product: CASSLSGTGIYEQYF.